This TCR beta chain stems from a study of blood T cells in healthy people across ages. Study-wide context: About one barcoded beta molecule was captured per two T cells (by template switching).

With a J-beta primer mix and a sample-barcoded 5' primer, a second PCR ran roughly 6 to 12 cycles. Tags on each cDNA molecule came from a template-switch adaptor with 12 random nucleotides. TCRdb re-called the 5' RACE reads through MiXCR, storing one row per CDR3 protein. Of approximately 490,000 distinct CDR3 sequences in the sample, about 24% were seen once. CDR3 size: 12 residues. Per the germline V gene, CDR1 is DFQATT and CDR2 is SNEGSKA (reference sequence). Separately, the same data were catalogued under a study of T cells of mothers and their children. That source reports: Each 15 ul cDNA reaction used 1.5 ug RNA; all RNA was used.

This clonotype originated in a boy younger than 18 in good health. The chain recombines TRBV20-1 with TRBJ2-5; D gene ambiguous. Judging by the DNA end, TRBJ2-7 fits better; the J call may be wrong. Sequencing was done on a sample of blood. The CDR3, as DNA: TGCAGTGCTAGTAGGGTGTTAAGCGAGCAGTACTTC. Its translation: CSASRVLSEQYF.